This is a list of T cell receptor beta chains from one sample in a study of blood T cells in healthy people across ages. TCRdb ran MiXCR on the 5' RACE reads and lists one entry per CDR3 protein. The top ten hold 10% to 13% of the sample, which has 800,000 to 950,000 distinct CDR3 sequences, approximately 32% seen once. These data were likewise used in another study, on T cells of mothers and their children.

The sequencing sample was made of blood. These receptors came from a woman between 40 and 55 years old in good health. CDR3s include the opening cysteine and the closing phenylalanine or tryptophan. A D gene is named only where the DNA matches it firmly. Size tells how often a clone was seen (once, few, many) or the class of an expanded clone, and some rows leave it out.

v_gene,j_gene,d_gene,abundance,CDR3nt,CDR3aa
TRBV25-1,TRBJ2-4,.,many,TGTGCCAGCAGTGTTAGGGACAAAGGCATTCAGTACTTC,CASSVRDKGIQYF
TRBV2,TRBJ2-7,.,many,TGTGCCAGCACCCAGCTTTACGGGACATCTAGGTACGAGCAGTACTTC,CASTQLYGTSRYEQYF
TRBV20-1,TRBJ1-5,TRBD1,.,TGCAGTGCCAGACAGGGGATCCTGCCCCAGCATTTT,CSARQGILPQHF
TRBV28,TRBJ2-7,.,few,TGTGCCAGCCGAAAAGACGGTAGCTACGAGCAGTACTTC,CASRKDGSYEQYF
TRBV6-2/TRBV6-3,TRBJ1-4,.,many,TGTGCCAGCAGCCCACCCCCCGGGGATGGACGAGAAAAACTGTTTTTT,CASSPPPGDGREKLFF
TRBV7-8,TRBJ1-2,.,many,TGTGCCAGCAGCTTAGAGCGGCGCGAGTTGGGGAACTATGGCTACACCTTC,CASSLERRELGNYGYTF
TRBV9,TRBJ2-1,.,.,TGTGCCAGCAGCGTAGGGACAGCCTCCTACAATGAGCAGTTCTTC,CASSVGTASYNEQFF
TRBV7-3,TRBJ2-2,.,.,TGTGCCAGCAGCCTCGAAGCGGGGAACACCGGGGAGCTGTTTTTT,CASSLEAGNTGELFF
TRBV3-1,TRBJ1-1,TRBD1,.,TGTGCCAGCAGCCAAGCCAGGGGGCACACTGAAGCTTTCTTT,CASSQARGHTEAFF
TRBV28,TRBJ2-2,.,few,TGTGCCAGCAGTTTTCAGGGGACCACCGGGGAGCTGTTTTTT,CASSFQGTTGELFF
TRBV20-1,TRBJ2-3,TRBD2,few,TGCACAGTTGAGGCGGGGGGGCCCGATACGCAGTATTTT,CTVEAGGPDTQYF
TRBV29-1,TRBJ1-1,.,.,TGCAGCGGGGGGGGCGGGAACACTGAAGCTTTCTTT,CSGGGGNTEAFF
TRBV6-5,TRBJ2-7,TRBD2,.,TGTGCCAGCAGTGACCAGGGAGGGTCCTACGAGCAGTACTTC,CASSDQGGSYEQYF
TRBV5-5,TRBJ2-5,TRBD1,.,TGTGCCAGCAGCTTTTCCGGGACAGGGGGAAGGGAGACCCAGTACTTC,CASSFSGTGGRETQYF
TRBV6-5,TRBJ2-5,.,many,TGTGCCAGCAGTCGGGTCGGGGTCCAAGAGACCCAGTACTTC,CASSRVGVQETQYF
TRBV20-1,TRBJ2-7,TRBD1,many,TGCAGTGCCGGATCACAGGGGGCAGAAAACGAGCAGTACTTC,CSAGSQGAENEQYF
TRBV7-2,TRBJ1-5,.,few,TGTGCCAGCAGCTCAGTATTCGGCAATCAGCCCCAGCATTTT,CASSSVFGNQPQHF
TRBV6-5,TRBJ1-2,TRBD1,.,TGTGCCAGCAAAAAGACAGGGGTGGAACGTGGCTACACCTTC,CASKKTGVERGYTF
TRBV7-9,TRBJ1-2,.,.,TGTGCCAGCAGCTTACCCGACAGTAACTATGGCTACACCTTC,CASSLPDSNYGYTF
TRBV27,TRBJ1-2,.,.,TGTGCCAGCGGGGGGTATAAGGGCTACACCTTC,CASGGYKGYTF
TRBV3-1,TRBJ2-3,.,.,TGTGCCAGCAGCGTTCGGGGGCCTAGCACAGATACGCAGTATTTT,CASSVRGPSTDTQYF
TRBV20-1,TRBJ2-1,.,few,TGCAGTGCTAGAGCGGTCCGGGCGGGTGAGTTCTTC,CSARAVRAGEFF
TRBV20-1,TRBJ2-5,.,.,TGCAGTGCTAGAGGGGGGCTGGAGTTCGAGACCCAGTACTTC,CSARGGLEFETQYF
TRBV14,TRBJ1-6,TRBD1,.,TGTGCCAGCAGCGTACGGGACAGGGGAGTTTCACCCCTCCACTTT,CASSVRDRGVSPLHF
TRBV7-2,TRBJ2-5,TRBD1,.,TGTGCCAGCAGTCGAAGGACAGGGGTTTGGAGAGAGACCCAGTACTTC,CASSRRTGVWRETQYF
TRBV9,TRBJ2-6,.,many,TGTGCCAGCAGCCTCTCCCGTGGGTACGGGGCCAACGTCCTGACTTTC,CASSLSRGYGANVLTF
TRBV10-3,TRBJ1-6,.,.,TGTGCCATCAGTGAGTCGGCGCCGGGTGGGAATTCACCCCTCCACTTT,CAISESAPGGNSPLHF
TRBV28,TRBJ1-2,.,.,TGTGCCAGCAGCCTCATTAGGACGGGGGCTAATGGCTACACCTTC,CASSLIRTGANGYTF
TRBV20-1,TRBJ1-3,.,.,TGCAGTGCTAGAGATTTGCCGCGCTCTGGAAACACCATATATTTT,CSARDLPRSGNTIYF
TRBV7-2,TRBJ2-7,.,.,TGTGCCAGCAGCTTAGGGGTGGACAGCCTATACTTC,CASSLGVDSLYF
TRBV20-1,TRBJ2-7,.,many,TGCAGTGCTAGAGATCAGGAGGGCCCCCGGGGCGGAGAGCAGTACTTC,CSARDQEGPRGGEQYF
TRBV9,TRBJ2-7,.,many,TGTGCCAGCAGCGTAGATGGTGGGGCGCGGGAGCAGTACTTC,CASSVDGGAREQYF
TRBV15,TRBJ1-1,TRBD1,few,TGTGCCACCTATGGGACAGGGGGCGAGGACACTGAAGCTTTCTTT,CATYGTGGEDTEAFF
TRBV27,TRBJ1-5,.,many,TGTGCCAGCAGTACCCGGGTCCCAGGGGACAATCAGCCCCAGCATTTT,CASSTRVPGDNQPQHF
TRBV5-1,TRBJ1-4,.,.,TGCGCCAGCAGCTTCGCCCCAACTAATGAAAAACTGTTTTTT,CASSFAPTNEKLFF
TRBV2,TRBJ2-4,.,few,TGTGCCAGCAGTTCCTTGGCAGCCCTAGCCAAAAACATTCAGTACTTC,CASSSLAALAKNIQYF
TRBV18,TRBJ2-3,.,many,TGTGCCAGCAGCCCGGGCAGCACAGATACGCAGTATTTT,CASSPGSTDTQYF
TRBV29-1,TRBJ1-1,.,.,TGCAGCGTTGAAGCGAACACTGAAGCTTTCTTT,CSVEANTEAFF
TRBV12-3/TRBV12-4,TRBJ2-5,.,.,TGTGCCAGCAGTTTAAGCGAGGTCGCGAGGGAGACCCAGTACTTC,CASSLSEVARETQYF
TRBV20-1,TRBJ2-7,.,many,TGCAGTGCTAGAGATCAGGGGACAAGCTACGAGCAGTACTTC,CSARDQGTSYEQYF
TRBV18,TRBJ2-3,.,.,TGTGCCAGCTCACCAATGGTGGGGGGAACAGATACGCAGTATTTT,CASSPMVGGTDTQYF
TRBV7-8,TRBJ2-1,TRBD2,many,TGTGCCAGCAGCGCTAGCGGGGGGAGGCTGAATGAGCAGTTCTTC,CASSASGGRLNEQFF
TRBV20-1,TRBJ2-1,.,many,TGCAGTGCTAGCCTAAGCACCCAGCGGGATGAGCAGTTCTTC,CSASLSTQRDEQFF
TRBV9,TRBJ1-2,.,few,TGTGCCAGCAGCGTAGGCGACGGGCGAGGTGGCTACACCTTC,CASSVGDGRGGYTF
TRBV20-1,TRBJ1-2,.,.,TGCAGTGCTAGAGACGAGGACTCTACTGAGGGGGGCTACACCTTC,CSARDEDSTEGGYTF
TRBV15,TRBJ1-6,TRBD1,.,TGTGCCACCAGCCGGGGACAGCATTCACCCCTCCACTTT,CATSRGQHSPLHF
TRBV2,TRBJ1-4,.,.,TGTGCCAGCAGTGGAGACAGTTATGCAACTAATGAAAAACTGTTTTTT,CASSGDSYATNEKLFF
TRBV27,TRBJ1-5,.,few,TGTGCCAGCAGTTTAGGAGGTGGAACCTATCAGCCCCAGCATTTT,CASSLGGGTYQPQHF
TRBV28,TRBJ2-7,.,.,TGTGCCAGCAGAGGACTGAGTGTAACCTACGAGCAGTACTTC,CASRGLSVTYEQYF
TRBV4-1,TRBJ2-1,TRBD1,few,TGCGCCAGCAGCCGGGACAGCCTTGCCAATGAGCAGTTCTTC,CASSRDSLANEQFF
TRBV7-3,TRBJ2-5,.,.,TGTGCCAGCAGCTTAACGCTCGGGGATGAAGGGAATGAGCAGTACTTC,CASSLTLGDEGNEQYF
TRBV20-1,TRBJ1-1,TRBD1,many,TGCAGTGCATCCGGGACAGGGAACGCGAACACTGAAGCTTTCTTT,CSASGTGNANTEAFF
TRBV7-9,TRBJ1-1,.,.,TGTGCCAGCGCCCAGGTGGACACTGAAGCTTTCTTT,CASAQVDTEAFF
TRBV7-9,TRBJ2-7,.,few,TGTGCCAGCAGCTTAGGGACAGTCACAAGGGACTACGAGCAGTACTTC,CASSLGTVTRDYEQYF
TRBV20-1,TRBJ2-7,.,.,TGCAGTGCTATAGCGGTTAGCTCCTACGAGCAGTACTTC,CSAIAVSSYEQYF
TRBV7-7,TRBJ1-1,.,many,TGTGCTAGCAGCTTAGATGGGGGTGCTGAAGCTTTCTTT,CASSLDGGAEAFF
TRBV27,TRBJ2-3,.,.,TGTGCCAGCACCTCGGTGGGGTTCACAGATACGCAGTATTTT,CASTSVGFTDTQYF
TRBV20-1,TRBJ2-7,TRBD2,.,TGCAGTGCTAGTTCGAGCGGGAGTCTCTACGAGCAGTACTTC,CSASSSGSLYEQYF
TRBV5-1,TRBJ2-7,.,many,TGCGCCAGCAGCTTGGAGGACCGGGATCAGCAGTACTTC,CASSLEDRDQQYF
TRBV5-1,TRBJ1-2,.,many,TGCGCCAGCAGCCCGGATGGGACGACTCGTTATGGCTACACCTTC,CASSPDGTTRYGYTF